What follows describes a single TCR beta chain. Data came from immunoSEQ multiplex PCR; TCRdb stores just in-frame clones and leaves some out. The table shows more than 150,000 clones, with around nine tenths occurring only once. The CDR3 is 16 residues long. CDR1 and CDR2 (germline): LNHDA, SQIVND (reference sequence). With 7 bases removed from V and 3 bases from J, the gap between germline ends came to 19 bases. This sample is drawn from a study of blood T cell repertoires in COVID-19. At the level of the study: T cells, B-cell-depleted T cells, or PBMCs supplied cDNA or gDNA.

This sequence was found in a man aged 55 to 70 with COVID-19, enrolled during active disease. This chain uses TRBV19 with TRBJ1-5, with TRBD1 as a possible D gene (6 bases). Sequencing was performed on peripheral blood. Here the CDR3 reads CASNRGGGYSNQPQHF. CDR3 coding DNA: TGTGCCAGTAACCGAGGGGGGGGGTACTCCAATCAGCCCCAGCATTTT.